The rows below give T cell receptor beta chains drawn from one sample of a study of monozygotic twins with cystic fibrosis. Sequencing used immunoSEQ multiplex PCR; TCRdb keeps in-frame clones, though not all of them. The profile shows over 25,000 clones, more than 85% of them singletons. Sequenced sample: blood. These receptor sequences come from a girl between 2 and 10 years old with cystic fibrosis. Each CDR3 is given with its conserved first and last residue. D genes are given only for firm matches. Size is omitted from some rows. Given values are once, few, many or a class for expanded clones.

v_call	j_call	d_call	clone_size	cdr3_nt	cdr3_aa
TRBV12-5	TRBJ2-5	-	-	TGTGCTAGTGGTTTCCAAGAGACCCAGTACTTC	CASGFQETQYF
TRBV7-9	TRBJ2-4	-	once	TGTGCCAGCAGCCCTACACCGGATTTCGTTTTC	CASSPTPDFVF
TRBV2	TRBJ1-1	-	-	TGTGCCAGCAGTGTACTCTTGAACACTGAAGCTTTCTTT	CASSVLLNTEAFF
TRBV21-1	TRBJ2-7	-	-	TGTGCCAGCAGCAAAGGAGGAGGATACGAGCAGTACTTC	CASSKGGGYEQYF
TRBV19	TRBJ1-5	-	once	TGTGCCAGTAGTATAAGTCCAGCCGTCGTGTGGGATCAGCCCCAGCATTTT	CASSISPAVVWDQPQHF
TRBV28	TRBJ1-1	TRBD1	-	TGTGCCAGCAGTAGAACTGGGACAGGGAACACTGAAGCTTTCTTT	CASSRTGTGNTEAFF
TRBV4-1	TRBJ1-1	-	-	TGCGCCAGCAGCCAAAGCCAGGGGAACACTGAAGCTTTCTTT	CASSQSQGNTEAFF
TRBV5-1	TRBJ2-2	TRBD2	-	TGCGCCAGCAGGATTAATGCGGGAGCCGACACCGGGGAGCTGTTTTTT	CASRINAGADTGELFF
TRBV27	TRBJ1-1	-	-	TGTGCCAGCAGTTTGTTTGGGGGGCTAATGAACACTGAAGCTTTCTTT	CASSLFGGLMNTEAFF
TRBV4-2	TRBJ1-1	-	-	TGTGCCAGCAGCCTCGGGGGCGCGACTGAAGCTTTCTTT	CASSLGGATEAFF
TRBV19	TRBJ2-5	TRBD2	-	TGTGCCAGTAGTATCACCCCGGGGGGGGAGACCCAGTACTTC	CASSITPGGETQYF
TRBV6-1	TRBJ2-7	-	-	TGTGCCAGCAGTGAAGCCTCCTACTTGCTCGAGCAGTACTTC	CASSEASYLLEQYF
TRBV29-1	TRBJ1-1	-	-	TGCAGCGTTGTTAGGGGTAGCACTGAAGCTTTCTTT	CSVVRGSTEAFF
TRBV5-1	TRBJ2-3	-	-	TGCGCCAGCAGAGCCAGAACCCTCACAGATACGCAGTATTTT	CASRARTLTDTQYF
TRBV7-2	TRBJ1-5	-	-	TGTGCCAGCAGCTCTGGAGGGGGAAGGGGATATAGCAATCAGCCCCAGCATTTT	CASSSGGGRGYSNQPQHF
TRBV4-1	TRBJ1-2	-	-	TGCGCCAGCAGCCAAGATCTCAGCAGGGACTATGGCTACACCTTC	CASSQDLSRDYGYTF
TRBV4-3	TRBJ2-5	-	few	TGCGCCAGCAGCCAAGATGAGGGCCTACAAGAGACCCAGTACTTC	CASSQDEGLQETQYF
TRBV7-9	TRBJ1-1	-	-	TGTGCCAGCAGCTCCCTAATGACAGTTTTGAACACTGAAGCTTTCTTT	CASSSLMTVLNTEAFF